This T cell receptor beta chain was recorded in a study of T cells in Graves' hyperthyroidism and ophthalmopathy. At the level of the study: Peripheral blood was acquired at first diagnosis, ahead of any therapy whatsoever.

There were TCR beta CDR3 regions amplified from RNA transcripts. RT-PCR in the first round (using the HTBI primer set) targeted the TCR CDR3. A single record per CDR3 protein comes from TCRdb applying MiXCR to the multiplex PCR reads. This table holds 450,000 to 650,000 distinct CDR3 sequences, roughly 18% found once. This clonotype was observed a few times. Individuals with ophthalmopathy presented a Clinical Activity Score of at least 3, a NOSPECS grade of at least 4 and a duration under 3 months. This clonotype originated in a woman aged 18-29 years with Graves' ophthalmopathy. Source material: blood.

The CDR3 loop is CASSLGELGTEAFF. CDR3 coding DNA: TGTGCCAGCAGCTTGGGAGAATTAGGTACTGAAGCTTTCTTT. The chain uses TRBV5-4 and TRBJ1-1; D is uncertain. Germline V lookup: CDR1 SGHNT, CDR2 YYREEE (reference sequence). The CDR3 runs 14 residues. With 0 bases removed from V and 5 bases from J, the gap between germline ends came to 11 bases.